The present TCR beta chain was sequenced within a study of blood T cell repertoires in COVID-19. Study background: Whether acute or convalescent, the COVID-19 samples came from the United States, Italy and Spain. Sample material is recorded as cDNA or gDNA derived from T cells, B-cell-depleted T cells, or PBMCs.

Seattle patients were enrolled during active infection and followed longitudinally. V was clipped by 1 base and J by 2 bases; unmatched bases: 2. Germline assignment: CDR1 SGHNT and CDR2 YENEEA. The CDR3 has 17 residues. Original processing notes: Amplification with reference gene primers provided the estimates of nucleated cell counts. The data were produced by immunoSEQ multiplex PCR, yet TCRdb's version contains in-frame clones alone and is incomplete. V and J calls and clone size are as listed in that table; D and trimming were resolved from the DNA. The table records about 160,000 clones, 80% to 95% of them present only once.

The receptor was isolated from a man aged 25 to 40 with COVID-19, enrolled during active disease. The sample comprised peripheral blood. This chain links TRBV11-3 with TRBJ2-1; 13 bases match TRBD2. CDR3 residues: CASSLGGTSGTYNEQFF. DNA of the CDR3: TGTGCCAGCAGCTTAGGGGGGACTAGCGGGACCTACAATGAGCAGTTCTTC.